A selection of T cell receptor beta chains follows, all from one sample in a study of T cells in localized non-small cell lung cancer. The assay was immunoSEQ multiplex PCR, and TCRdb's table has in-frame clones only and misses some. The sample includes some 71,000 clones, 70% to 90% of them seen just once. Sequences were derived from peripheral blood, sampled before any cancer treatment. The receptors here all came from a female donor over 55 with stage I lung adenocarcinoma. Each CDR3 is given with its conserved first and last residue. The D gene is left open where the match is weak. Expanded clones are given a class, and other clones once, few, many or no size at all.

j_call | v_call | clone_size | d_call | cdr3_aa | cdr3_nt
TRBJ1-6 | TRBV9 | once | - | CASSVEGTRSPLHF | TGTGCCAGCAGCGTAGAAGGGACGAGGTCACCCCTCCACTTT
TRBJ2-3 | TRBV5-6 | - | - | CASSLSVPRGTDTQYF | TGTGCCAGCAGCTTGTCGGTGCCTCGAGGGACAGATACGCAGTATTTT
TRBJ2-7 | TRBV11-2 | - | TRBD2 | CASSLASGGAEQYF | TGTGCCAGCAGCTTAGCTAGCGGGGGGGCGGAGCAGTACTTC
TRBJ2-7 | TRBV4-1 | - | TRBD2 | CASSQDSIREGLEQYF | TGCGCCAGCAGCCAAGATAGCATTCGGGAGGGGCTCGAGCAGTACTTC
TRBJ2-1 | TRBV15 | - | - | CATSRAGVVREQFF | TGTGCCACCAGCAGAGCTGGTGTGGTCAGGGAGCAGTTCTTC
TRBJ1-2 | TRBV19 | - | - | CASSIPPTDRYYTF | TGTGCCAGTAGTATCCCACCAACGGACAGATACTACACCTTC
TRBJ1-1 | TRBV19 | - | - | CASSIAFGTEAFF | TGTGCCAGTAGTATAGCCTTCGGCACTGAAGCTTTCTTT
TRBJ1-1 | TRBV7-9 | - | - | CASSLLAPGAFF | TGTGCCAGCAGCTTATTGGCGCCGGGGGCTTTCTTT
TRBJ2-3 | TRBV7-9 | - | TRBD2 | CASGTSGLTDTQYF | TGTGCCAGCGGTACTAGCGGGCTCACAGATACGCAGTATTTT
TRBJ2-3 | TRBV19 | - | - | CASRKYGAGDTQYF | TGTGCCAGTAGAAAGTATGGGGCTGGTGATACGCAGTATTTT
TRBJ2-3 | TRBV2 | - | TRBD1 | CASSYSGTVTDTQYF | TGTGCCAGCAGTTACTCCGGGACAGTCACAGATACGCAGTATTTT
TRBJ2-2 | TRBV10-2 | - | TRBD2 | CASSEVGLAGNTGELFF | TGCGCCAGCAGTGAAGTAGGGCTAGCGGGCAACACCGGGGAGCTGTTTTTT
TRBJ2-5 | TRBV10-1 | - | TRBD1 | CASSESRGQGGETQYF | TGCGCCAGCAGTGAGTCAAGAGGACAGGGAGGAGAGACCCAGTACTTC
TRBJ2-7 | TRBV4-2 | - | - | CASSQDGSEQYF | TGTGCCAGCAGCCAAGATGGGAGCGAGCAGTACTTC
TRBJ2-1 | TRBV19 | - | - | CASSIVASVSYNEQFF | TGTGCCAGTAGTATAGTTGCTAGCGTGTCCTACAATGAGCAGTTCTTC
TRBJ2-1 | TRBV7-2 | - | TRBD2 | CASSLTSGGPGNNEQFF | TGTGCCAGCAGCTTAACTAGCGGGGGGCCCGGCAACAATGAGCAGTTCTTC
TRBJ2-1 | TRBV19 | - | - | CASSSGAEQFF | TGTGCCAGTAGTTCAGGGGCTGAGCAGTTCTTC
TRBJ2-3 | TRBV18 | - | TRBD2 | CASSQIAGESTDTQYF | TGTGCCAGCTCCCAGATAGCGGGGGAGAGCACAGATACGCAGTATTTT
TRBJ1-5 | TRBV2 | - | - | CASSAQGISNQPQHF | TGTGCCAGCAGTGCACAGGGAATTAGCAATCAGCCCCAGCATTTT
TRBJ1-1 | TRBV5-4 | - | - | CASSRIGAGLNTEAFF | TGTGCCAGCAGCCGTATCGGTGCAGGGCTGAACACTGAAGCTTTCTTT
TRBJ2-2 | TRBV2 | - | TRBD2 | CASLSGPNTGELFF | TGTGCCAGCCTTAGCGGGCCTAACACCGGGGAGCTGTTTTTT
TRBJ2-3 | TRBV29-1 | - | - | CSVVGGVHSTDTQYF | TGCAGCGTTGTCGGAGGGGTTCATAGCACAGATACGCAGTATTTT
TRBJ1-3 | TRBV6-6 | - | - | CASSALGGNTIYF | TGTGCCAGCAGTGCTCTGGGCGGAAACACCATATATTTT
TRBJ1-5 | TRBV2 | - | - | CASSGQGIRSNQPQHF | TGTGCCAGCAGTGGTCAGGGGATTAGGAGCAATCAGCCCCAGCATTTT
TRBJ2-5 | TRBV6-6 | - | TRBD1 | CASTEGGTGQETQYF | TGTGCCAGCACCGAGGGGGGGACAGGGCAAGAGACCCAGTACTTC
TRBJ2-2 | TRBV18 | - | TRBD1 | CASSPLGQGNTGELFF | TGTGCCAGCTCACCACTGGGACAGGGGAACACCGGGGAGCTGTTTTTT
TRBJ2-1 | TRBV2 | - | TRBD2 | CASRASGVITEFF | TGTGCCAGCCGGGCTAGCGGGGTTATAACGGAGTTCTTC
TRBJ2-1 | TRBV7-9 | once | - | CASSLIDGPYNEQFF | TGTGCCAGCAGCCTTATAGATGGCCCCTACAATGAGCAGTTCTTC
TRBJ2-3 | TRBV7-9 | - | - | CASSFSSGTDTQYF | TGTGCCAGCAGCTTCAGTAGCGGCACAGATACGCAGTATTTT
TRBJ2-5 | TRBV5-1 | once | - | CASSLEARGEETQYF | TGCGCCAGCAGCTTGGAGGCTAGAGGGGAAGAGACCCAGTACTTC
TRBJ1-2 | TRBV20-1 | - | - | CSARVGYGYTF | TGCAGTGCTAGAGTAGGTTATGGCTACACCTTC
TRBJ1-2 | TRBV19 | - | - | CASARGSGPYGYTF | TGTGCCAGTGCCCGAGGGAGTGGCCCCTATGGCTACACCTTC
TRBJ1-2 | TRBV27 | - | - | CASSSLMTLGVAGYTF | TGTGCCAGCAGTTCCCTGATGACCCTCGGGGTAGCTGGCTACACCTTC
TRBJ2-6 | TRBV6-4 | few | TRBD1 | CATPTGAGGANVLTF | TGTGCCACCCCGACAGGGGCGGGAGGGGCCAACGTCCTGACTTTC
TRBJ1-2 | TRBV7-6 | - | - | CASSSRQFYGYTF | TGTGCCAGCAGCTCCCGACAGTTCTATGGCTACACCTTC
TRBJ2-7 | TRBV29-1 | - | - | CSVRQTYEQYF | TGCAGCGTTAGGCAGACCTACGAGCAGTACTTC
TRBJ1-6 | TRBV30 | - | TRBD1 | CAWSETGTPLHF | TGTGCCTGGAGTGAGACAGGGACACCCCTCCACTTT
TRBJ1-2 | TRBV5-4 | - | - | CASSLETGKGGYTF | TGTGCCAGCAGCTTGGAAACAGGGAAAGGAGGCTACACCTTC
TRBJ2-5 | TRBV6-1 | once | - | CASSGGRGQETQYF | TGTGCCAGCAGTGGCGGACGGGGACAAGAGACCCAGTACTTC
TRBJ2-1 | TRBV5-4 | - | TRBD1 | CASSLGGQAYNEQFF | TGTGCCAGCAGCTTGGGAGGACAGGCCTACAATGAGCAGTTCTTC
TRBJ2-5 | TRBV5-1 | - | - | CASSLIGETQYF | TGCGCCAGCAGCTTGATCGGAGAGACCCAGTACTTC
TRBJ1-2 | TRBV29-1 | - | TRBD1 | CSVEWWARTGKLTGYTF | TGCAGCGTTGAATGGTGGGCCCGGACAGGGAAGCTTACTGGCTACACCTTC
TRBJ1-1 | TRBV10-3 | - | - | CAIRDGLNTEAFF | TGTGCCATCAGAGACGGTCTCAACACTGAAGCTTTCTTT
TRBJ2-3 | TRBV5-1 | - | TRBD1 | CASSLATGGRPDTQYF | TGCGCCAGCAGCTTGGCCACAGGGGGCCGTCCCGATACGCAGTATTTT
TRBJ1-1 | TRBV6-1 | medium-sized | - | CASSDTLNTEAFF | TGTGCCAGCAGTGACACACTCAACACTGAAGCTTTCTTT
TRBJ1-1 | TRBV18 | - | - | CASSPLRQLNTEAFF | TGTGCCAGCTCACCACTGAGACAGCTGAACACTGAAGCTTTCTTT
TRBJ2-1 | TRBV5-8 | - | - | CASSFGGLSYNEQFF | TGTGCCAGCAGCTTCGGGGGTCTGTCCTACAATGAGCAGTTCTTC
TRBJ1-1 | TRBV11-2 | once | - | CASSPGGLRTEAFF | TGTGCCAGCAGCCCCGGAGGGTTGAGGACTGAAGCTTTCTTT
TRBJ2-1 | TRBV6-1 | few | TRBD2 | CASSEDRPLAGGGEQFF | TGTGCCAGCAGTGAAGATCGACCCCTAGCGGGAGGGGGAGAGCAGTTCTTC
TRBJ2-2 | TRBV7-6 | - | TRBD2 | CASSAGLAGGPRMSGELFF | TGTGCCAGCAGCGCAGGACTAGCGGGAGGGCCCCGTATGAGTGGGGAGCTGTTTTTT
TRBJ2-1 | TRBV30 | - | - | CAWSLNRDVAYNEQFF | TGTGCCTGGAGTTTAAACCGGGACGTAGCCTACAATGAGCAGTTCTTC
TRBJ2-1 | TRBV20-1 | few | - | CSASLLYEQFF | TGCAGTGCTAGTCTCCTCTATGAGCAGTTCTTC
TRBJ2-3 | TRBV6-5 | - | - | CASSTASTDTQYF | TGTGCCAGCAGTACAGCAAGCACAGATACGCAGTATTTT
TRBJ2-1 | TRBV25-1 | - | - | CASSDSGAKYNEQFF | TGTGCCAGCAGTGACTCAGGGGCCAAGTACAATGAGCAGTTCTTC
TRBJ2-2 | TRBV30 | - | - | CAWSAGRLTNTGELFF | TGTGCCTGGAGCGCTGGGAGACTAACGAACACCGGGGAGCTGTTTTTT
TRBJ2-3 | TRBV6-5 | few | TRBD2 | CASKTSGGSFTQYF | TGTGCCAGCAAGACTAGCGGGGGTTCCTTTACGCAGTATTTT
TRBJ2-1 | TRBV27 | - | TRBD2 | CASSLSGRAGYNEQFF | TGTGCCAGCAGTTTATCCGGGAGGGCCGGCTACAATGAGCAGTTCTTC
TRBJ2-1 | TRBV5-1 | - | - | CASSPSGNEQFF | TGCGCCAGCAGCCCCTCCGGCAATGAGCAGTTCTTC
TRBJ1-1 | TRBV30 | - | - | CAWSGAPMNTEAFF | TGTGCCTGGAGTGGGGCCCCAATGAACACTGAAGCTTTCTTT